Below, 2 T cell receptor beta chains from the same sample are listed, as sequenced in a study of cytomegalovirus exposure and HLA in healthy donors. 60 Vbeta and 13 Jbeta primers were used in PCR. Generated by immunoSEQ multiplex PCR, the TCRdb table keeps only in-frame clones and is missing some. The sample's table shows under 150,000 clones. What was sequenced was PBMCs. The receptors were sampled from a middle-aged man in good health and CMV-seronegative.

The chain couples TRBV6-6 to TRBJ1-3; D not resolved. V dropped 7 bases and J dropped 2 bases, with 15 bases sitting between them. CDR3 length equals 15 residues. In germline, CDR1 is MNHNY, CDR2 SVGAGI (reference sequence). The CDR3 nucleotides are TGTGCCAGCATCCCCGAAGGAGGGCCTGGAAACACCATATATTTT. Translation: CASIPEGGPGNTIYF.

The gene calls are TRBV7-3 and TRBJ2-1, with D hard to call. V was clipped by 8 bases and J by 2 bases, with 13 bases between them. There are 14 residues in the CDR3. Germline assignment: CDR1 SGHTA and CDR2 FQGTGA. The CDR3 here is CASSSSPPYNEQFF. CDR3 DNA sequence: TGTGCCAGCTCGAGTAGCCCTCCCTACAATGAGCAGTTCTTC.